The entry below describes one T cell receptor (beta chain). Deletions cut 0 bases from V and 1 base from J, with 4 bases between. Germline V gene data show CDR1 as MDHEN and CDR2 as SYDVKM. CDR3 length: 15 residues. Method: immunoSEQ multiplex PCR; TCRdb's copy keeps in-frame clones and lacks some. This table holds about 130,000 clones, roughly 88% found once. The source of the sample is a study of T cell responses to AZD1222 COVID-19 vaccine. This receptor was taken from an adult in good health. The rearrangement joins TRBV28 to TRBJ1-6; D ambiguous. The material was peripheral blood, obtained on day 0 of MenACWY control vaccination. The CDR3 protein is CASSLWGSYNSPLHF. The CDR3 region has the DNA TGTGCCAGCAGTTTATGGGGATCCTATAATTCACCCCTCCACTTT.